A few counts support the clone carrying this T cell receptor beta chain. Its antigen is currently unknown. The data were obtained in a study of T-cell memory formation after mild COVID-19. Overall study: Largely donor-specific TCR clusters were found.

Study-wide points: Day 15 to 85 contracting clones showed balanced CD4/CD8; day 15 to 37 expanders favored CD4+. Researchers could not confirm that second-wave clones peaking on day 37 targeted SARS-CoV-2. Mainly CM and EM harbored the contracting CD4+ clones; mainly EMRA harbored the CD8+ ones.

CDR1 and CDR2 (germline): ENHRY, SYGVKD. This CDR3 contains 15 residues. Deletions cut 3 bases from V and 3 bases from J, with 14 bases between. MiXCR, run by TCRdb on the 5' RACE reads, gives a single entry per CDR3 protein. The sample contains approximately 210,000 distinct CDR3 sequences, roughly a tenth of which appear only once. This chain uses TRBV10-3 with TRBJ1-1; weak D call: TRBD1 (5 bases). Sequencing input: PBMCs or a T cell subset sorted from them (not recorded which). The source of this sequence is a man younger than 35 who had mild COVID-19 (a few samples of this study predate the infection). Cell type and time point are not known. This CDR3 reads CAISEQAVGYTEAFF. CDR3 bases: TGTGCCATCAGTGAACAGGCGGTAGGGTACACTGAAGCTTTCTTT.